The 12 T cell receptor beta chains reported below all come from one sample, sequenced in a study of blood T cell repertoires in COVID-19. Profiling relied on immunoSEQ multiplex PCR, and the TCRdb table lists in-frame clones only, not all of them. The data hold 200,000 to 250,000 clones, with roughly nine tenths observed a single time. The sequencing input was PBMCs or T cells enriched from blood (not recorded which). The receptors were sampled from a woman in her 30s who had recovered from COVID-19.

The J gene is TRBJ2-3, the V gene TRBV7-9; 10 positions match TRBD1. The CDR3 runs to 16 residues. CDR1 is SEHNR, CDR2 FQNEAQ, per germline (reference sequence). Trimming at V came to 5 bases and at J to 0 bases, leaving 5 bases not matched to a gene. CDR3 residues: CASSKGTGVSTDTQYF. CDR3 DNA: TGTGCCAGCAGCAAAGGGACAGGGGTTAGCACAGATACGCAGTATTTT.

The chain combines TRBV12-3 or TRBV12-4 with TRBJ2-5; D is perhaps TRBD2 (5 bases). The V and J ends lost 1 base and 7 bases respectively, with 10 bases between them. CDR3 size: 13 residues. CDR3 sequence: CASSLGGAGTQYF. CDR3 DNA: TGTGCCAGCAGTTTAGGGGGAGCCGGGACCCAGTACTTC.

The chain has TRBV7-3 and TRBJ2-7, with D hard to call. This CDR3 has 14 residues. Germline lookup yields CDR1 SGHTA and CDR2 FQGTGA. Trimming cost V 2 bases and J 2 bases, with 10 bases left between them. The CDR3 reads CASSLYSQPYEQYF. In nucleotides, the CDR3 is TGTGCCAGCAGCTTATATTCACAGCCCTACGAGCAGTACTTC.

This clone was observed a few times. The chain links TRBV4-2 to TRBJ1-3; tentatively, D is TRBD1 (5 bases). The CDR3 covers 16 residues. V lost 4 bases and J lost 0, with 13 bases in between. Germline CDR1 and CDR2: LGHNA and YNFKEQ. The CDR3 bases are TGTGCCAGCAGCCTCAACGACAGAAGCTCTGGAAACACCATATATTTT. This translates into CASSLNDRSSGNTIYF.

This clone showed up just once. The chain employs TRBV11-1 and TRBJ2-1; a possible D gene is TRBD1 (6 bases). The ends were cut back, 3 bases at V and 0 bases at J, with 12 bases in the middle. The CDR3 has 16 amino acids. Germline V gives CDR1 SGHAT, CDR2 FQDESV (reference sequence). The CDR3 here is CASSLWDTSSYNEQFF. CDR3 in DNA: TGTGCCAGCAGCTTGTGGGACACCAGCTCCTACAATGAGCAGTTCTTC.

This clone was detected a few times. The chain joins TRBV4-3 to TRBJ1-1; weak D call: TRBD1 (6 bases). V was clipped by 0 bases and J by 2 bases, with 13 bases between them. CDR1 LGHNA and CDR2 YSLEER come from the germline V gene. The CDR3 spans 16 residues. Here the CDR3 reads CASSQEVGQLNTEAFF. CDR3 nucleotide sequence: TGCGCCAGCAGCCAAGAGGTGGGACAACTAAACACTGAAGCTTTCTTT.

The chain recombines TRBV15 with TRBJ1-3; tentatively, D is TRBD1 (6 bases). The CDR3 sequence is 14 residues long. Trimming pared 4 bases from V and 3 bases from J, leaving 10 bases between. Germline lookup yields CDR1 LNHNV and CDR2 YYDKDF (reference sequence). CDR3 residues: CATSNDRSGNTIYF. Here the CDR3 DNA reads TGTGCCACCAGCAATGACAGGAGTGGAAACACCATATATTTT.

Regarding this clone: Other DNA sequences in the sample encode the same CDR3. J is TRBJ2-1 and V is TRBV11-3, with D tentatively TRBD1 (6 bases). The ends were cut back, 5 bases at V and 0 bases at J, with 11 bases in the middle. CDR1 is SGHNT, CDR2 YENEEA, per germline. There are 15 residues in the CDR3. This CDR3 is CASSLNRASYNEQFF. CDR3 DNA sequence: TGTGCCAGCAGCCTAAACAGGGCCTCCTACAATGAGCAGTTCTTC. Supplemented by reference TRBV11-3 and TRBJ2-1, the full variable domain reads EAGVVQSPRYKIIEKKQPVAFWCNPISGHNTLYWYLQNLGQGPELLIRYENEEAVDDSQLPKDRFSAERLKGVDSTLKIQPAELGDSAVYLCASSLNRASYNEQFFGPGTRLTVL.

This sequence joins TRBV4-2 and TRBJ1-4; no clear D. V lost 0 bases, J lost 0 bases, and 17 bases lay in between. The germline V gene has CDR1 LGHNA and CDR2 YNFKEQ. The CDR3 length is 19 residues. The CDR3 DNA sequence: TGTGCCAGCAGCCAAGATTTACTGGGCAGTGTCTCAACTAATGAAAAACTGTTTTTT. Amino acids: CASSQDLLGSVSTNEKLFF.

CDR3 in DNA: TGTGCCAGCAGTTTCCACGGCAGGGGTAACACTGAAGCTTTCTTT. Its translation is CASSFHGRGNTEAFF. The rearrangement joins TRBV7-9 to TRBJ1-1; perhaps TRBD1 as D (6 bases). The CDR3 extends over 15 amino acids. Trimming removed 6 bases from V and 2 bases from J, with 16 bases in between. Germline V gene sequence: CDR1 SEHNR, CDR2 FQNEAQ (reference sequence).

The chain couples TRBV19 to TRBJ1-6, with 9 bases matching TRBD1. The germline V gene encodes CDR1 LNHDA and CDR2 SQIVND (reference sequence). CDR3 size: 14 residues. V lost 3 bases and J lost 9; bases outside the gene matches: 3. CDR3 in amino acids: CASSIRDRASPLHF. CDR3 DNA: TGTGCCAGTAGTATCCGGGACAGGGCTTCACCCCTCCACTTT.

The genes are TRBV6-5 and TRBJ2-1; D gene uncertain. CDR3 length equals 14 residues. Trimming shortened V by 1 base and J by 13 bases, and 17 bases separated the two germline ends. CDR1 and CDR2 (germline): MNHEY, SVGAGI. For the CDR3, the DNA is TGTGCCAGCAGTTACTTTGAAGGTGACTCCCCCCAGTTCTTC. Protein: CASSYFEGDSPQFF.